The sequence of this T cell receptor beta chain was determined in a study of Graves' ophthalmopathy and Graves' hyperthyroidism. About the research overall: The collection of peripheral blood took place at initial diagnosis, before any treatment. Study results and caveats: Most expanded clonotypes in thyroid above 0.001 frequency also showed up in blood.

Stable hyperthyroidism referred to disease that showed no ophthalmopathy within 18 months of follow-up. Germline CDR1 and CDR2: MGHRA and YSYEKL. V lost 1 base, J lost 0 bases, and 13 bases lay in between. The CDR3 is 16 residues long. RNA transcripts were the template, and TCR beta CDR3 regions were amplified from them. In the first round, RT-PCR was carried out with HTBI primers, and a multiplex PCR formed the second round. Each CDR3 protein gets one entry after TCRdb re-called the multiplex PCR reads with MiXCR. The sample lists hundreds of thousands of distinct CDR3 sequences, 20% to 25% occurring once. The sample holds a few counts of this clonotype. Its target is not known.

The genes are TRBV4-1 and TRBJ2-7; D may be TRBD1 (6 bases). The sequence came from a young woman with stable Graves' hyperthyroidism. Some clones in this sample may be carry-over from other donors' samples. The sample was peripheral blood. The CDR3 DNA reads as TGCGCCAGCAGCCAAGGGACAGCAAGCGCCTCCTACGAGCAGTACTTC. The encoded protein is CASSQGTASASYEQYF.